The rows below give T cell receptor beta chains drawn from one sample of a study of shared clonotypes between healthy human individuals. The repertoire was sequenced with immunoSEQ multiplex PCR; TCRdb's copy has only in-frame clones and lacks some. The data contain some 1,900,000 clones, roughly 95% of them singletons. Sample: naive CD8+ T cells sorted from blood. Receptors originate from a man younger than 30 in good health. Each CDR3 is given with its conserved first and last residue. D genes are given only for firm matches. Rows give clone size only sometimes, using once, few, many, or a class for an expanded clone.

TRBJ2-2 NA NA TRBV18 CASSPEGSGELFF TGTGCCAGCTCACCGGAAGGGTCCGGGGAGCTGTTTTTT
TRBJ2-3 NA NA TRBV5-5 CASSLPAGWADTQYF TGTGCCAGCAGCCTACCGGCGGGGTGGGCAGATACGCAGTATTTT
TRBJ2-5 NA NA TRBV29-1 CSVEPRLRNLQETQYF TGCAGCGTAGAACCGCGCCTCCGCAATTTGCAAGAGACCCAGTACTTC
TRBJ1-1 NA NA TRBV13 CASSLVATPNTEAFF TGTGCCAGCAGCTTAGTAGCGACTCCAAACACTGAAGCTTTCTTT
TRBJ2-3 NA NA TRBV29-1 CSVEGPGVSTDTQYF TGCAGCGTTGAAGGTCCAGGGGTCAGCACAGATACGCAGTATTTT
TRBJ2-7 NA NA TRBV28 CASSPDGYEQYF TGTGCCAGCAGTCCTGACGGGTACGAGCAGTACTTC
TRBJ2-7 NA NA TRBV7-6 CASSLGEGLGEQYF TGTGCCAGCAGCTTAGGGGAAGGGTTGGGCGAGCAGTACTTC
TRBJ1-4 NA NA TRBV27 CASSLSGGQGEKLFF TGTGCCAGCAGTTTATCGGGGGGCCAGGGAGAAAAACTGTTTTTT
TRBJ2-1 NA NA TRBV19 CASSIGGEQFF TGTGCCAGTAGTATCGGAGGAGAGCAGTTCTTC
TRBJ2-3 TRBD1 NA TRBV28 CASATRQGLTDTQYF TGTGCCAGCGCAACGCGACAGGGGCTCACAGATACGCAGTATTTT
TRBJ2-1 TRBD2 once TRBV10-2 CASSRAAGGPRDEQFF TGCGCCAGCAGCCGGGCGGCGGGAGGGCCTAGGGATGAGCAGTTCTTC
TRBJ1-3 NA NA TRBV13 CASSLFGGTIYF TGTGCCAGCAGCTTATTCGGAGGCACCATATATTTT
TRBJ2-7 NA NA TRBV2 CASSVGVTYEQYF TGTGCCAGCAGTGTCGGGGTAACCTACGAGCAGTACTTC
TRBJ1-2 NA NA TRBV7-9 CASSPYGGDGYTF TGTGCCAGCAGCCCCTATGGGGGGGATGGCTACACCTTC
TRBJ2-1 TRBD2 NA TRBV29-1 CSAPDSGSRSYNEQFF TGCAGCGCTCCAGATAGCGGGTCCCGCTCCTACAATGAGCAGTTCTTC
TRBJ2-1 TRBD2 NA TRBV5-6 CASSLDASGYRNEQFF TGTGCCAGCAGCTTGGATGCTAGCGGGTATAGGAATGAGCAGTTCTTC
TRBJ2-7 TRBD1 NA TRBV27 CASSLLGQGAGEQYF TGTGCCAGCAGTTTATTGGGACAGGGGGCAGGCGAGCAGTACTTC